The 16 T cell receptor beta chains below were found in one sample sequenced in a study of identical twins. TCRdb re-derived calls from the 5' RACE reads in MiXCR, one entry per CDR3 protein. The sample gives roughly 500,000 distinct CDR3 sequences, 22% of which show up once; around 0.9% is in the top ten. These data also formed part of another study, on T cells expressing NK-cell markers.

The material sequenced was CD4+ T cells sorted from blood. Receptor source: a woman in her late teens or twenties in good health.

The rearrangement links TRBV3-1 to TRBJ2-7, with D uncertain. The CDR3 extends over 15 amino acids. Between the trimmed V and J ends, which lost 4 bases and 1 base, there was a span of 14 bases. CDR1 is LGHDT and CDR2 is YNNKEL in the germline V gene (reference sequence). CDR3 region: CASSPSTVRSYEQYF. The CDR3 coding sequence is TGTGCCAGCAGCCCATCGACTGTCCGATCCTACGAGCAGTACTTC.

This chain joins TRBV7-2 and TRBJ2-2; unclear D gene. V was trimmed by 9 bases and J by 6 bases, leaving 14 bases between them. From germline, CDR1 is SGHTA and CDR2 FQGNSA. The CDR3 runs to 13 residues. CDR3: CASRTARPGELFF. CDR3 bases: TGTGCCAGTCGGACCGCACGCCCCGGGGAGCTGTTTTTT. The variable domain in full, with the rest retrieved from reference TRBV7-2 and TRBJ2-2, is GAGVSQSPSNKVTEKGKDVELRCDPISGHTALYWYRQSLGQGLEFLIYFQGNSAPDKSGLPSDRFSAERTGGSVSTLTIQRTQQEDSAVYLCASRTARPGELFFGEGSRLTVL.

The chain links TRBV6-5 to TRBJ1-2, with D unresolved. The CDR3 is 15 amino acids. With 5 bases removed from V and 4 bases from J, the gap between germline ends came to 17 bases. The V gene's germline CDR1 is MNHEY and CDR2 SVGAGI. The CDR3, as DNA: TGTGCCAGCAGTCCCCCACCCGGACGGGGCTATGGCTACACCTTC. Translating it yields CASSPPPGRGYGYTF.

V usage is TRBV19 and J usage is TRBJ2-7; a possible D gene is TRBD2 (5 bases). This CDR3 has 13 residues. CDR1 is LNHDA and CDR2 is SQIVND in the germline V gene (reference sequence). Trimming cost V 2 bases and J 6 bases, with 11 bases left between them. CDR3: CASSIRGIGEQYF. CDR3 nucleotide sequence: TGTGCCAGTAGTATAAGAGGGATCGGCGAGCAGTACTTC. Complete variable domain (other parts from reference TRBV19 and TRBJ2-7): DGGITQSPKYLFRKEGQNVTLSCEQNLNHDAMYWYRQDPGQGLRLIYYSQIVNDFQKGDIAEGYSVSREKKESFPLTVTSAQKNPTAFYLCASSIRGIGEQYFGPGTRLTVT.

This clonotype was counted at least ten times. The chain has TRBV20-1 and TRBJ2-7; possibly TRBD2 for D (6 bases). In germline, CDR1 is DFQATT, CDR2 SNEGSKA (reference sequence). Trimming removed 0 bases at V and 1 base at J, with 16 bases between. The CDR3 consists of 16 residues. In DNA form, the CDR3 reads TGCAGTGCTAGAGATCTCACGGGACTTACTTCCTACGAGCAGTACTTC. Translation: CSARDLTGLTSYEQYF.

This chain links TRBV5-1 with TRBJ2-7, with TRBD1 matching over 10 bases. The V gene end was trimmed by 0 bases and the J gene end by 6 bases; junction bases not matched to a gene: 3. The V gene's germline CDR1 is SGHRS and CDR2 YFSETQ. This CDR3 has 14 amino acids. The CDR3 region is CASSLEGTGAEQYF. CDR3 in DNA: TGCGCCAGCAGCTTGGAGGGGACAGGGGCCGAGCAGTACTTC.

This chain connects TRBV20-1 to TRBJ2-1, with TRBD1 identical over 8 bases. This CDR3 is built from 16 residues. The junction had 14 bases not matched to a gene; V was cut back by 4 bases and J by 6 bases. Germline CDR1 is DFQATT and CDR2 is SNEGSKA (reference sequence). CDR3 coding DNA: TGCAGTGCTACTCGTCCCCGACAGGGGCTGATCAATGAGCAGTTCTTC. Protein sequence: CSATRPRQGLINEQFF.

This chain links TRBV19 with TRBJ2-3; tentatively, D is TRBD2 (5 bases). CDR1 LNHDA and CDR2 SQIVND come from the germline V gene (reference sequence). Trimming took off 1 base at V and 4 bases at J, with 12 bases between the two ends. This CDR3 has 15 residues. CDR3 sequence: CASSIGGRSPDTQYF. CDR3 nucleotide sequence: TGTGCCAGTAGTATAGGAGGGCGGTCCCCAGATACGCAGTATTTT. Full variable domain (missing parts from reference TRBV19 and TRBJ2-3): DGGITQSPKYLFRKEGQNVTLSCEQNLNHDAMYWYRQDPGQGLRLIYYSQIVNDFQKGDIAEGYSVSREKKESFPLTVTSAQKNPTAFYLCASSIGGRSPDTQYFGPGTRLTVL.

CDR3 bases: TGTGCCAGCAGCGTAGTAGGGGGCACAGGGAACGGCTACACCTTC. Translated: CASSVVGGTGNGYTF. The chain uses TRBV9 and TRBJ1-2; TRBD1 aligns across 7 bases. Losses at the gene ends were 0 bases for V and 8 bases for J; bases not matched to a gene: 10. CDR1 is SGDLS, CDR2 YYNGEE, per germline. This CDR3 has 15 amino acids.

This clonotype has more than one count but fewer than ten. The rearrangement links TRBV20-1 to TRBJ2-2, with D possibly being TRBD1 (5 bases). The CDR3 consists of 14 residues. V shed 5 bases and J shed 4 bases, with 14 bases lying between them. CDR1 and CDR2 from the germline V gene are DFQATT and SNEGSKA (reference sequence). CDR3 sequence: CSAPGRRGTGELFF. CDR3 coding DNA: TGCAGTGCTCCAGGGCGCAGAGGCACCGGGGAGCTGTTTTTT.

The chain employs TRBV28 and TRBJ1-1; the D is unclear. V lost 7 bases to trimming and J lost 0 bases, with 12 bases between them. This CDR3 has 14 residues. Germline V gene data show CDR1 as MDHEN and CDR2 as SYDVKM. The CDR3 sequence: CASISGSLNTEAFF. The DNA of the CDR3 is TGTGCCAGCATCTCGGGGTCCCTGAACACTGAAGCTTTCTTT.

The chain is built from TRBV12-3 or TRBV12-4 and TRBJ2-3; 7 bases map to TRBD2. After removal of 6 bases from V and 0 bases from J, the junction contained 12 bases not matched to a gene. The CDR3 length is 17 residues. CDR3 sequence: CASSPGIAGASTDTQYF. CDR3 sequence (DNA): TGTGCCAGCAGCCCCGGTATAGCGGGTGCTAGCACAGATACGCAGTATTTT.

The CDR3 sequence: CASSLPQGGEQFF. The CDR3 coding sequence is TGCGCCAGCAGCCTCCCACAGGGGGGTGAGCAGTTCTTC. The V gene is TRBV5-1, the J gene TRBJ2-1; the match to TRBD1 covers 8 bases. This CDR3 has 13 amino acids. Germline V gene sequence: CDR1 SGHRS, CDR2 YFSETQ. J gave up 9 bases and V 4 bases, and 6 bases lay outside the gene matches.

The chain joins TRBV7-9 to TRBJ2-1; 10 nucleotides match TRBD1. CDR3 length: 15 residues. The germline V gene has CDR1 SEHNR and CDR2 FQNEAQ (reference sequence). J gave up 6 bases and V 5 bases, and 7 bases lay outside the gene matches. The CDR3 bases are TGTGCCAGCAGCCCTAGGACAGGGGGGTTCAATGAGCAGTTCTTC. It yields the protein CASSPRTGGFNEQFF.

V is TRBV12-3 or TRBV12-4 and J is TRBJ1-6; D is undetermined. There are 14 residues in the CDR3. Deletions cut 6 bases from V and 7 bases from J, with 13 bases between. DNA for the CDR3: TGTGCCAGCAGAACGTTGAGAAGCAATTCACCCCTCCACTTT. Residues: CASRTLRSNSPLHF.

V and J are TRBV12-3 or TRBV12-4 and TRBJ1-4, with TRBD1 identical over 7 bases. This CDR3 region has 15 residues. V lost 6 bases and J lost 8; bases outside the gene matches: 12. Written as DNA, the CDR3 is TGTGCCAGCAGATCCCACAGGGGAGGGGGCGAAAAACTGTTTTTT. It specifies CASRSHRGGGEKLFF.